What follows are 19 T cell receptor beta chains derived from one specimen sequenced in a study of shared clonotypes between healthy human individuals. Using immunoSEQ multiplex PCR, the repertoire was profiled, and TCRdb retains in-frame clones only, with some absent. The sample has approximately 1.5 million clones, around 98% seen once. Sequencing was performed on naive CD4+ T cells sorted from blood. Subset described: CD45RA+ positively selected. The receptors originated from a young man in good health.

The chain employs TRBV30 and TRBJ1-2, with 7 positions matching TRBD1. This CDR3 region has 15 residues. The trim removed 3 bases at V and 4 bases at J, leaving 11 bases unmatched. Germline assignment: CDR1 GTSNPN and CDR2 SVGIG (reference sequence). The CDR3, as DNA: TGTGCCTGGAGCCTGGGACAGACCTATTCCTATGGCTACACCTTC. Protein: CAWSLGQTYSYGYTF.

This clone was detected once. The chain links TRBV4-3 to TRBJ1-1; the D is unclear. The germline V gene encodes CDR1 LGHNA and CDR2 YSLEER. V dropped 1 base and J dropped 1 base, with 10 bases sitting between them. CDR3 length: 15 residues. CDR3 amino acids: CASSQVAGSNTEAFF. The CDR3 nucleotides are TGCGCCAGCAGCCAAGTGGCAGGTTCGAACACTGAAGCTTTCTTT.

The rearrangement joins TRBV5-5 to TRBJ2-3, with D unclear. CDR3 length equals 14 residues. Germline values: CDR1 SGHKS, CDR2 YYEKEE (reference sequence). Trimming removed 0 bases from V and 4 bases from J, with 9 bases in between. CDR3 in DNA: TGTGCCAGCAGCTTGGATCTGGCCGCAGATACGCAGTATTTT. Its protein is CASSLDLAADTQYF.

This chain uses TRBV19 with TRBJ2-3; 8 bases match TRBD2. V lost 5 bases, J lost 6 bases, and 7 bases stayed unmatched. CDR3 length equals 14 residues. CDR1 LNHDA and CDR2 SQIVND come from the germline V gene (reference sequence). CDR3 in DNA: TGTGCCAGTAGTTACCTAGCGGGTCCCGATACGCAGTATTTT. It codes for CASSYLAGPDTQYF.

The chain links TRBV5-4 to TRBJ2-7; TRBD2 aligns across 9 bases. Trimming at V came to 5 bases and at J to 2 bases, leaving 11 bases not matched to a gene. Per germline, CDR1 SGHNT and CDR2 YYREEE (reference sequence). This CDR3 is built from 16 residues. The CDR3 loop is CASRPGLANQAYEQYF. Written as DNA, the CDR3 is TGTGCCAGCAGACCGGGACTAGCCAACCAAGCCTACGAGCAGTACTTC.

The J gene is TRBJ1-2, the V gene TRBV4-3; perhaps TRBD1 as D (6 bases). Germline V lookup: CDR1 LGHNA, CDR2 YSLEER. The CDR3 has 17 residues. With 0 bases removed from V and 3 bases from J, the gap between germline ends came to 17 bases. CDR3 region: CASSQDGQRSVDYGYTF. In nucleotides, the CDR3 is TGCGCCAGCAGCCAAGATGGACAGCGGTCAGTTGACTATGGCTACACCTTC.

The CDR3 DNA sequence: TGTGCCAGCAGTGACAGGCTCTCGAACACTGAAGCTTTCTTT. Amino acid sequence: CASSDRLSNTEAFF. This chain connects TRBV2 to TRBJ1-1; D call uncertain. This CDR3 region has 14 residues. Germline CDR1 and CDR2: SNHLY and FYNNEI. V dropped 3 bases and J dropped 1 base, with 9 bases sitting between them. The whole variable domain, filled in from reference TRBV2 and TRBJ1-1, reads EPEVTQTPSHQVTQMGQEVILRCVPISNHLYFYWYRQILGQKVEFLVSFYNNEISEKSEIFDDQFSVERPDGSNFTLKIRSTKLEDSAMYFCASSDRLSNTEAFFGQGTRLTVV.

The V call is TRBV9, the J call TRBJ2-2; 10 positions agree with TRBD2. CDR1 and CDR2 (germline): SGDLS, YYNGEE. Losses at the gene ends were 3 bases for V and 0 bases for J; bases not matched to a gene: 5. The CDR3 contains 17 residues. The CDR3 spells CASSATSGTTNTGELFF. DNA for the CDR3: TGTGCCAGCAGCGCCACTAGCGGGACAACGAACACCGGGGAGCTGTTTTTT.

J is TRBJ1-3 and V is TRBV15, with unresolved D. Looked up from germline, CDR1 is LNHNV and CDR2 is YYDKDF (reference sequence). CDR3 length: 16 amino acids. V lost 1 base to trimming and J lost 4 bases, with 14 bases between them. The CDR3 loop is CATSRVGSRVGNTIYF. Written as DNA, the CDR3 is TGTGCCACCAGCAGAGTAGGTTCGAGGGTCGGAAACACCATATATTTT. Drawing the rest from reference TRBV15 and TRBJ1-3, the complete variable domain is DAMVIQNPRYQVTQFGKPVTLSCSQTLNHNVMYWYQQKSSQAPKLLFHYYDKDFNNEADTPDNFQSRRPNTSFCFLDIRSPGLGDTAMYLCATSRVGSRVGNTIYFGEGSWLTVV.

The rearrangement links TRBV5-1 to TRBJ2-1; 7 bases are shared with TRBD1. CDR1 and CDR2 from the germline V gene are SGHRS and YFSETQ. V was pared by 0 bases and J by 4 bases, with 7 bases of the junction left unmatched. This CDR3 is built from 16 residues. The CDR3 nucleotides read TGCGCCAGCAGCTTGGCCGGGACAGCCACTTACAATGAGCAGTTCTTC. It yields the protein CASSLAGTATYNEQFF.

Here the CDR3 DNA reads TGCGCCAGCAGCTGGAGCGCGAACACCGGGGAGCTGTTTTTT. As protein: CASSWSANTGELFF. The chain recombines TRBV5-1 with TRBJ2-2; D gene ambiguous. There are 14 residues in the CDR3. V was pared by 3 bases and J by 0 bases, with 6 bases between. Germline V lookup: CDR1 SGHRS, CDR2 YFSETQ.

This sequence joins TRBV28 and TRBJ2-7, with D tentatively TRBD1 (6 bases). The germline gives CDR1 MDHEN, CDR2 SYDVKM. V lost 6 bases, J lost 2 bases, and 14 bases lay in between. The CDR3 runs 14 residues. The CDR3 protein is CASRGQLLTYEQYF. The CDR3 DNA follows: TGTGCCAGCAGAGGACAGCTCCTGACCTACGAGCAGTACTTC.

The V and J genes are TRBV6-6 and TRBJ2-1; 9 bases are a match to TRBD2. V lost 7 bases and J lost 6; bases outside the gene matches: 10. The CDR3 totals 15 residues. Germline V gene data show CDR1 as MNHNY and CDR2 as SVGAGI (reference sequence). CDR3 protein: CASTAAGGPSNEQFF. CDR3 DNA: TGTGCCAGCACCGCTGCGGGAGGGCCGAGCAATGAGCAGTTCTTC.

The gene calls are TRBV15 and TRBJ2-2, with D unresolved. Germline V lookup: CDR1 LNHNV, CDR2 YYDKDF (reference sequence). V was clipped by 0 bases and J by 6 bases, with 14 bases between them. This CDR3 region has 16 residues. This CDR3 is CATSRDLGLLSGELFF. CDR3 DNA sequence: TGTGCCACCAGCAGAGATTTAGGCCTTTTATCCGGGGAGCTGTTTTTT.

The gene calls are TRBV5-6 and TRBJ1-4, with 7 bases aligning to TRBD1. CDR1 is SGHDT, CDR2 YYEEEE, per germline. Trimming took 4 bases from V and 6 from J; bases not matched to a gene: 0. This CDR3 is built from 12 residues. DNA for the CDR3: TGTGCCAGCAGCCAGGGGGATGAAAAACTGTTTTTT. Translated: CASSQGDEKLFF.

The rearrangement joins TRBV5-1 to TRBJ1-4; D is ambiguous. The CDR3 is 15 residues long. Per the germline V gene, CDR1 is SGHRS and CDR2 is YFSETQ. The V end lost 0 bases, the J end lost 0 bases, and 6 bases lay between the germline ends. The CDR3 region is CASSLAPTTNEKLFF. The CDR3 nucleotides read TGCGCCAGCAGCTTGGCCCCTACAACTAATGAAAAACTGTTTTTT. Full variable domain (remainder filled in from reference TRBV5-1 and TRBJ1-4): KAGVTQTPRYLIKTRGQQVTLSCSPISGHRSVSWYQQTPGQGLQFLFEYFSETQRNKGNFPGRFSGRQFSNSRSEMNVSTLELGDSALYLCASSLAPTTNEKLFFGSGTQLSVL.

As for this clone: Other DNA sequences within the sample encode an identical CDR3. CDR3 in amino acids: CASSLIGGAKNIQYF. In DNA, the CDR3 is TGTGCCAGCAGCCTTATCGGGGGAGCCAAAAACATTCAGTACTTC. The chain uses TRBV7-9 and TRBJ2-4; perhaps TRBD2 as D (6 bases). The V gene lost 5 bases and the J gene lost 0 bases, with 11 bases spanning the gap. This CDR3 has 15 residues. CDR1 is SEHNR, CDR2 FQNEAQ, per germline (reference sequence). Together with reference TRBV7-9 and TRBJ2-4, the CDR3 gives the full variable domain: DTGVSQNPRHKITKRGQNVTFRCDPISEHNRLYWYRQTLGQGPEFLTYFQNEAQLEKSRLLSDRFSAERPKGSFSTLEIQRTEQGDSAMYLCASSLIGGAKNIQYFGAGTRLSVL.

V usage is TRBV28 and J usage is TRBJ2-1; TRBD1 matches 7 bases. J lost 0 bases, V lost 6 bases, and 17 bases had no gene match. CDR1 is MDHEN and CDR2 is SYDVKM in the germline V gene. The CDR3 extends over 19 amino acids. The CDR3 nucleotides read TGTGCCAGCAGCCTTGGATCCCAACGACAGGGTCCCTCCTACAATGAGCAGTTCTTC. The encoded protein is CASSLGSQRQGPSYNEQFF.

This clone has only one observation. This sequence joins TRBV7-2 and TRBJ1-1, with 7 bases lining up with TRBD1. The J segment lost 0 bases and the V segment lost 2 bases, leaving 6 bases of the junction unmatched. Germline V gene sequence: CDR1 SGHTA, CDR2 FQGNSA. CDR3 length: 16 amino acids. The CDR3 region is CASSLWSGGVNTEAFF. DNA for the CDR3: TGTGCCAGCAGCTTATGGTCAGGGGGAGTGAACACTGAAGCTTTCTTT. Together with reference TRBV7-2 and TRBJ1-1, the CDR3 gives the full variable domain: GAGVSQSPSNKVTEKGKDVELRCDPISGHTALYWYRQSLGQGLEFLIYFQGNSAPDKSGLPSDRFSAERTGGSVSTLTIQRTQQEDSAVYLCASSLWSGGVNTEAFFGQGTRLTVV.